The clone carrying this TCR beta chain was seen a few times. The sample belongs to a study of spatial heterogeneity in lung cancer. Study-wide context: The donors comprised 60 to 80 untreated early-stage non-small cell lung cancer patients.

Described time point: blood at routine non-recurrence follow-up after resection. J was trimmed by 5 bases and V by 6 bases; bases with no gene match: 6. This CDR3 comprises 13 residues. TCRdb fed the 5' RACE reads into MiXCR, producing one record per CDR3 protein. The table shows 45,000 to 55,000 distinct CDR3 sequences, with about 12% occurring only once. The specimen comprised PBMCs, sampled at follow-up. The origin of this receptor is a male donor with early-stage non-small cell lung cancer. The chain employs TRBV12-3 or TRBV12-4 and TRBJ2-5; 7 bases map to TRBD1. The CDR3 sequence is CASSNQQGETQYF. In DNA, the CDR3 is TGTGCCAGCAGCAATCAACAGGGGGAGACCCAGTACTTC.